What follows are 21 T cell receptor beta chains derived from one specimen sequenced in a study of control samples from healthy donors and cancer patients. Measured with immunoSEQ multiplex PCR; TCRdb has only the in-frame clones, and not every one. The data hold 150,000 to 200,000 clones, with approximately 96% observed a single time. The sequenced material came from blood. Source of these receptors: a woman aged 40-49 years in good health.

V gene TRBV15 combines with J gene TRBJ2-7; 8 bases line up with TRBD1. The J segment lost 4 bases and the V segment lost 4 bases, leaving 9 bases of the junction unmatched. This CDR3 spans 15 amino acids. Germline V gives CDR1 LNHNV, CDR2 YYDKDF (reference sequence). The CDR3: CATSTRGTGSYEQYF. In nucleotides, the CDR3 is TGTGCCACCAGCACCCGCGGGACAGGTTCGTACGAGCAGTACTTC.

The chain links TRBV13 to TRBJ1-4; D unresolved. CDR1 is PRHDT, CDR2 FYEKMQ, per germline (reference sequence). With 3 bases removed from V and 7 bases from J, the gap between germline ends came to 12 bases. This CDR3 comprises 14 residues. The DNA of the CDR3 is TGTGCCAGCAGCTTCCGACGGAAGGTTGAAAAACTGTTTTTT. Encoded protein: CASSFRRKVEKLFF.

The CDR3 protein is CASSDRDAEAFF. Here the CDR3 DNA reads TGTGCCAGCAGCGACAGGGACGCTGAAGCTTTCTTT. V usage is TRBV27 and J usage is TRBJ1-1; 7 nucleotides agree with TRBD1. Germline assignment: CDR1 MNHEY and CDR2 SMNVEV (reference sequence). The CDR3 totals 12 residues. With V trimmed by 6 bases and J by 6 bases, 4 bases remained unmatched.

The V call is TRBV6-2 or TRBV6-3, the J call TRBJ1-2, with 7 bases identical to TRBD1. The CDR3 covers 12 residues. CDR1 is MNHEY, CDR2 SVGEGT, per germline. The V gene end was trimmed by 4 bases and the J gene end by 10 bases; junction bases not matched to a gene: 6. In nucleotides, the CDR3 is TGTGCCAGCAGTTTCCGACAGGGTGCCTACACCTTC. It encodes CASSFRQGAYTF.

CDR3 in DNA: TGTGCCAGCAGCCGAGCGGGAAGCACAGATACGCAGTATTTT. It is translated as CASSRAGSTDTQYF. The chain has TRBV6-2 or TRBV6-3 and TRBJ2-3; 7 positions agree with TRBD2. The CDR3 is made up of 14 amino acids. CDR1 and CDR2 (germline): MNHEY, SVGEGT. V shed 6 bases, J shed 0 bases, and the junction held 3 bases outside the gene matches.

This clone appeared a single time. The V gene is TRBV4-2, the J gene TRBJ1-1; D is undetermined. V dropped 1 base and J dropped 7 bases, with 7 bases sitting between them. Germline CDR1 is LGHNA and CDR2 is YNFKEQ. The CDR3 is 12 residues long. The CDR3 bases are TGTGCCAGCAGCCAAGTTCGCCTTGAAGCTTTCTTT. Translating it yields CASSQVRLEAFF.

The rearrangement uses TRBV10-3 and TRBJ1-5; D remains ambiguous. This CDR3 has 12 residues. From germline, CDR1 is ENHRY and CDR2 SYGVKD. The germline V and J ends were trimmed by 3 bases and 11 bases, with 11 bases remaining between them. CDR3 sequence: CAISDEGLSQHF. CDR3 DNA: TGTGCCATCAGTGATGAGGGTTTGTCCCAGCATTTT.

This sequence joins TRBV6-2 or TRBV6-3 and TRBJ2-2; a weak D match, TRBD2 (6 bases). Germline CDR1 reads MNHEY; CDR2 reads SVGEGT. The CDR3 runs to 15 residues. V was trimmed by 5 bases and J by 7 bases, leaving 17 bases between them. As DNA, the CDR3 is TGTGCCAGCAGTGCTACGAGAGCTAGCGTCGGGGAGCTGTTTTTT. It is translated as CASSATRASVGELFF.

The V and J genes are TRBV10-3 and TRBJ2-2; 8 bases match TRBD2. This CDR3 comprises 16 residues. The trim removed 3 bases at V and 0 bases at J, leaving 3 bases unmatched. Germline V gene lookup returns CDR1 ENHRY and CDR2 SYGVKD. The CDR3 protein is CAISDISGTNTGELFF. CDR3 bases: TGTGCCATCAGTGACATTAGCGGGACGAACACCGGGGAGCTGTTTTTT.

This CDR3 is CASSLGTLYNSPLHF. Written as DNA, the CDR3 is TGTGCCAGCTCACTCGGGACCTTGTATAATTCACCCCTCCACTTT. This chain joins TRBV18 and TRBJ1-6; tentatively, D is TRBD1 (5 bases). Germline loops: CDR1 KGHSH, CDR2 LQKENI. V dropped 4 bases and J dropped 4 bases, with 11 bases sitting between them. The CDR3 sequence is 15 residues long.

This chain connects TRBV15 to TRBJ1-5; 9 nucleotides match TRBD1. With V trimmed by 8 bases and J by 11 bases, 13 bases remained unmatched. The CDR3 has 14 residues. Germline values: CDR1 LNHNV, CDR2 YYDKDF (reference sequence). CDR3 DNA sequence: TGTGCCACCGAACCGGGACAGGGAGAGGTGACCCAGCATTTT. Translating it yields CATEPGQGEVTQHF.

The chain has TRBV6-5 and TRBJ2-7; D uncertain. Germline V gives CDR1 MNHEY, CDR2 SVGAGI. The CDR3 is made up of 14 amino acids. V was shortened by 3 bases and J by 2 bases, with 11 bases between the two germline ends. The chain's CDR3 is CASSYTGSAYEQYF. For the CDR3, the DNA is TGTGCCAGCAGTTATACCGGGTCCGCCTACGAGCAGTACTTC.

The rearrangement links TRBV6-5 to TRBJ1-1, with D perhaps TRBD1 (6 bases). Trimming took off 6 bases at V and 2 bases at J, with 16 bases between the two ends. The germline V gene has CDR1 MNHEY and CDR2 SVGAGI. The length of the CDR3 is 15 residues. Here the CDR3 reads CASSHRGGENTEAFF. The CDR3 bases are TGTGCCAGCAGCCACCGGGGGGGCGAAAACACTGAAGCTTTCTTT.

The chain employs TRBV7-9 and TRBJ2-4; 12 bases agree with TRBD2. Per germline, CDR1 SEHNR and CDR2 FQNEAQ (reference sequence). V dropped 5 bases and J dropped 2; count of bases not matched to a gene: 4. This CDR3 comprises 16 residues. CDR3 sequence (DNA): TGTGCCAGCAGCCCCCTAGCGGGAGGGTCCAAAAACATTCAGTACTTC. It is translated as CASSPLAGGSKNIQYF.

The V gene is TRBV7-8, the J gene TRBJ2-5, with a tentative D call TRBD2 (5 bases). CDR1 is SGHVS, CDR2 FQNEAQ, per germline. The CDR3 runs 13 residues. V lost 3 bases to trimming and J lost 2 bases, with 7 bases between them. The CDR3 sequence: CASSFREQETQYF. The CDR3 region has the DNA TGTGCCAGCAGCTTCCGGGAACAAGAGACCCAGTACTTC.

J is TRBJ1-2 and V is TRBV6-5, with a weak D call TRBD1 (6 bases). The CDR3 length is 13 residues. Looked up from germline, CDR1 is MNHEY and CDR2 is SVGAGI. V was pared by 6 bases and J by 8 bases, with 16 bases between. CDR3 amino acids: CASRPQGLRGYTF. The CDR3 DNA sequence: TGTGCCAGCAGACCACAGGGTTTAAGAGGCTACACCTTC.

In this sample, this clone turned up once. This sequence joins TRBV4-3 and TRBJ1-6; TRBD1 matches 9 bases. The CDR3 has 17 amino acids. Losses at the gene ends were 0 bases for V and 9 bases for J; bases not matched to a gene: 9. Germline V gives CDR1 LGHNA, CDR2 YSLEER. The CDR3 DNA reads TGCGCCAGCAGCCAAGAAATCACCAAGACAGGGGGTTCACCCCTCCACTTT. The encoded protein is CASSQEITKTGGSPLHF.

V usage is TRBV7-2 and J usage is TRBJ1-5, with D uncertain. The CDR3 spans 13 residues. V was trimmed by 1 base and J by 4 bases, leaving 5 bases between them. Germline values: CDR1 SGHTA, CDR2 FQGNSA. CDR3 nucleotides: TGTGCCAGCAGCTTAGATCCTAATCAGCCCCAGCATTTT. It is translated as CASSLDPNQPQHF.

This chain links TRBV9 with TRBJ2-3; D not resolved. V lost 4 bases to trimming and J lost 2 bases, with 17 bases between them. The CDR3 consists of 16 residues. Germline V gene sequence: CDR1 SGDLS, CDR2 YYNGEE. Here the CDR3 reads CASSPLVGLNTDTQYF. The CDR3 nucleotides are TGTGCCAGCAGCCCCCTTGTGGGTCTAAACACAGATACGCAGTATTTT.

The V and J genes are TRBV7-2 and TRBJ1-1; D may be TRBD1 (5 bases). Germline loops: CDR1 SGHTA, CDR2 FQGNSA. V was trimmed by 0 bases and J by 5 bases, leaving 10 bases between them. This CDR3 spans 14 amino acids. The CDR3 spells CASSLAAGRTEAFF. The CDR3 region has the DNA TGTGCCAGCAGCTTAGCGGCAGGGCGGACTGAAGCTTTCTTT.

J is TRBJ2-1 and V is TRBV4-1; 13 positions agree with TRBD2. Germline CDR1 is MGHRA and CDR2 is YSYEKL. The CDR3 consists of 17 residues. V trimming: 0 bases; J trimming: 8 bases; junction bases outside the gene matches: 7. DNA for the CDR3: TGCGCCAGCAGCCAAGATCAAACTAGCGGGGGGGTGGATGAGCAGTTCTTC. Translation: CASSQDQTSGGVDEQFF.